These T cell receptor beta chains were read from a single sample in a study of blood T cell repertoires in COVID-19. Sequencing used immunoSEQ multiplex PCR; TCRdb keeps in-frame clones, though not all of them. The data contain hundreds of thousands of clones, 90% of them seen just once; the ten biggest clones take up about 0.24%. Material for sequencing was peripheral blood. The receptor source for this set is a woman under 30 with acute or convalescent COVID-19. Both conserved end residues are part of each CDR3. The order of the fields is V gene, clone size, J gene, D gene, CDR3 DNA, CDR3 protein. A D gene is named only where the DNA matches it firmly. Rows may omit the clone size; those that give it use once, few, many or a size class.

TRBV6-1,NA,TRBJ1-6,NA,TGTGCCAGCAGTGAACAGGGCGCTATTAATAATTCACCCCTCCACTTT,CASSEQGAINNSPLHF
TRBV4-2,NA,TRBJ1-2,NA,TGTGCCAGCAGCCAAGTATTTGCCAGTGGCTACACCTTC,CASSQVFASGYTF
TRBV4-3,NA,TRBJ1-1,NA,TGCGCCAGCAGCCCCATGGTAGTGAACACTGAAGCTTTCTTT,CASSPMVVNTEAFF
TRBV7-6,NA,TRBJ1-2,NA,TGTGCCAGCAGCTTGGGTCGAGGGCTTAGGGGCTACACCTTC,CASSLGRGLRGYTF
TRBV15,NA,TRBJ2-1,NA,TGTGCCACCAGCAGAGCCCCCCCGGGGTATGAGCAGTTCTTC,CATSRAPPGYEQFF
TRBV29-1,NA,TRBJ2-7,NA,TGCAGCGTTGAAGATAGGGAGAGATACGAGCAGTACTTC,CSVEDRERYEQYF
TRBV4-1,NA,TRBJ1-6,NA,TGCGCCAGCAGCCAAGCGAGCACAGTCTATAATTCACCCCTCCACTTT,CASSQASTVYNSPLHF
TRBV12-3/TRBV12-4,NA,TRBJ2-7,NA,TGTGCCAGCAGTTTTGGAGGGTACGAGCAGTACTTC,CASSFGGYEQYF
TRBV6-4,NA,TRBJ2-1,NA,TGTGCCAGCAGTGATAGGGGCGACGCGGACGAGCAGTTCTTC,CASSDRGDADEQFF
TRBV24-1,NA,TRBJ2-3,TRBD1,TGTGCCACCAGTGATCGGACCCCTTCAGGGGGAGATACGCAGTATTTT,CATSDRTPSGGDTQYF
TRBV13,NA,TRBJ2-5,TRBD2,TGTGCCAGCAGTTCATCAGGCCCGGCGGGGGGCCCCCAGACCCAGTACTTC,CASSSSGPAGGPQTQYF
TRBV24-1,NA,TRBJ1-5,NA,TGTGCCACCAGTGCCCCACGGAGGAGAAATAGCAATCAGCCCCAGCATTTT,CATSAPRRRNSNQPQHF
TRBV19,NA,TRBJ2-7,TRBD2,TGTGCCAGTAGTTCGACTAGCGGAGGGAGGTACGAGCAGTACTTC,CASSSTSGGRYEQYF
TRBV19,NA,TRBJ2-7,NA,TGTGCCAGTAGTACCCAACACGTTTACGAGCAGTACTTC,CASSTQHVYEQYF
TRBV10-3,NA,TRBJ2-7,TRBD1,TGTGCCATCAGAGACAGGGCCTCCTACGAGCAGTACTTC,CAIRDRASYEQYF
TRBV5-5,NA,TRBJ1-1,TRBD1,TGTGCCAGCAGCCTGACAGGGGGAAGCGCTGAAGCTTTCTTT,CASSLTGGSAEAFF
TRBV9,NA,TRBJ2-1,TRBD2,TGTGCCAGCAGCGCAGGACTAGCGGGGGTTACTACCTACAATGAGCAGTTCTTC,CASSAGLAGVTTYNEQFF
TRBV6-5,NA,TRBJ1-1,NA,TGTGCCAGCAGTCAGCCACAGACTATGAACACTGAAGCTTTCTTT,CASSQPQTMNTEAFF
TRBV6-5,NA,TRBJ1-2,NA,TGTGCCAGCAGTCCCATCGACAGGTCACATGGCTACACCTTC,CASSPIDRSHGYTF
TRBV4-3,NA,TRBJ2-3,NA,TGCGCCAGCAGCCAAGCCCGGGAGGATACGCAGTATTTT,CASSQAREDTQYF
TRBV20-1,NA,TRBJ2-5,TRBD1,TGCAGTGCCAGTGACAGGGTGCAGGTGGAGACCCAGTACTTC,CSASDRVQVETQYF
TRBV19,once,TRBJ1-2,TRBD1,TGTGCCAGTAGTATTCGGACAGGGATCTATGGCTACACCTTC,CASSIRTGIYGYTF
TRBV19,NA,TRBJ1-2,NA,TGTGCCAGTAGCCCAGGGGCAGGGAGTTTTTATGGCTACACCTTC,CASSPGAGSFYGYTF
TRBV7-6,NA,TRBJ1-2,NA,TGTGCCAGCAGCTTGGGGGGGGGCCTAGATGGCTACACCTTC,CASSLGGGLDGYTF
TRBV3-1/TRBV3-2,NA,TRBJ2-1,TRBD2,TGTGCCAGCAGCCAAGGTGTCCTAGCGGGGGGGCCCTGGGATGAGCAGTTCTTC,CASSQGVLAGGPWDEQFF
TRBV5-6,NA,TRBJ2-1,NA,TGTGCCAGCAGCCTCAATGAGCAGTTCTTC,CASSLNEQFF
TRBV5-6,NA,TRBJ1-1,NA,TGTGCCAGCAGCTTGCTGACAGGCGTGACTGAAGCTTTCTTT,CASSLLTGVTEAFF
TRBV24-1,few,TRBJ1-2,NA,TGTGCCACCAGCGACAGGACCCATGGCTACACCTTC,CATSDRTHGYTF
TRBV24-1,NA,TRBJ2-3,TRBD2,TGTGCCACCAGTGATTTTGCTAGCGGACTAGCGGGGGTTGGGACAGATACGCAGTATTTT,CATSDFASGLAGVGTDTQYF
TRBV7-9,NA,TRBJ2-1,NA,TGTGCCAGCAGCTCCCAGCGTAATGAGCAGTTCTTC,CASSSQRNEQFF
TRBV27,NA,TRBJ2-4,TRBD1,TGTGCCAGCAGTTCCTCCCCCTGGACAGGGGAGTTCGGCGACATTCAGTACTTC,CASSSSPWTGEFGDIQYF
TRBV2,NA,TRBJ2-1,TRBD1,TGTGCCAGCAGACTGGACAGGGGTTCCTACAATGAGCAGTTCTTC,CASRLDRGSYNEQFF
TRBV15,NA,TRBJ2-7,NA,TGTGCCACCAGCCCGGGACACTCCTACGAGCAGTACTTC,CATSPGHSYEQYF
TRBV6-5,NA,TRBJ1-1,NA,TGTGCCAGCAGGCCCACGACAGATAAGAACACTGAAGCTTTCTTT,CASRPTTDKNTEAFF
TRBV3-1/TRBV3-2,NA,TRBJ2-7,TRBD1,TGTGCCAGCACGCCCGGGCCGGGACAGGCCCCCTACGAGCAGTACTTC,CASTPGPGQAPYEQYF
TRBV5-1,NA,TRBJ1-4,NA,TGCGCCAGCAGCTTGGGACAGTCAAATGAAAAACTGTTTTTT,CASSLGQSNEKLFF
TRBV7-2,NA,TRBJ2-2,NA,TGTGCCAGCAGCTTAACGGGGGGCGCGAACACCGGGGAGCTGTTTTTT,CASSLTGGANTGELFF
TRBV7-9,once,TRBJ1-2,NA,TGTGCCAGCAGCTTAGCGGGGTCGGGGGATGGCTACACCTTC,CASSLAGSGDGYTF
TRBV29-1,NA,TRBJ1-1,TRBD1,TGCAGCGGCTGGACAGGGAACACTGAAGCTTTCTTT,CSGWTGNTEAFF
TRBV9,NA,TRBJ2-1,TRBD2,TGTGCCAGCAGCGGTAGCGGGAGGTATGGTGAGCAGTTCTTC,CASSGSGRYGEQFF
TRBV18,NA,TRBJ1-6,TRBD1,TGTGCCAGCTCCGGACAGGGCTTGGGGTCACCCCTCCACTTT,CASSGQGLGSPLHF
TRBV27,few,TRBJ1-2,NA,TGTGCCAGCAGTTTTAGTTCAGGGAACTATGGCTACACCTTC,CASSFSSGNYGYTF
TRBV4-1,once,TRBJ1-1,TRBD1,TGCGCCAGCAGCCAAGACTGGAGACAGGGGGGAACTGAAGCTTTCTTT,CASSQDWRQGGTEAFF
TRBV6-6,NA,TRBJ1-2,TRBD1,TGTGCCAGCAGCCAGGGACAGGGGGCGCGTGGCTACACCTTC,CASSQGQGARGYTF
TRBV21-1,NA,TRBJ1-6,NA,TGTGCCAGCAGCACCTTGGGGGGATCACCCCTCCACTTT,CASSTLGGSPLHF
TRBV7-2,NA,TRBJ2-4,NA,TGTGCCAGCAGCCCCCGGGTTGGGAAAAACATTCAGTACTTC,CASSPRVGKNIQYF
TRBV7-8,NA,TRBJ2-5,TRBD1,TGTGCCAGCAGCAGGGGGCTCGGGGAGACCCAGTACTTC,CASSRGLGETQYF
TRBV5-5,NA,TRBJ2-1,NA,TGTGCCAGCAGCTTCGGAGTAGCGGCTTACAATGAGCAGTTCTTC,CASSFGVAAYNEQFF
TRBV7-9,NA,TRBJ2-4,NA,TGTGCCAGCAGCTTAGGCCAGGGGGCCAAAAACATTCAGTACTTC,CASSLGQGAKNIQYF
TRBV7-8,few,TRBJ2-5,NA,TGTGCCAGCAGCATTACTAGCAAAGAGACCCAGTACTTC,CASSITSKETQYF
TRBV6-1,NA,TRBJ1-1,NA,TGTGCCAGCAGTGAAGGTAGACACTCCCGAAGTGCTTTCTTT,CASSEGRHSRSAFF
TRBV21-1,NA,TRBJ2-7,NA,TGTGCCACTCAGGAAGGGGCTCTGGGGGAGCAGTACTTC,CATQEGALGEQYF
TRBV29-1,NA,TRBJ1-3,NA,TGCAGCGTCGCCGGCTCTGGAAACACCATATATTTT,CSVAGSGNTIYF